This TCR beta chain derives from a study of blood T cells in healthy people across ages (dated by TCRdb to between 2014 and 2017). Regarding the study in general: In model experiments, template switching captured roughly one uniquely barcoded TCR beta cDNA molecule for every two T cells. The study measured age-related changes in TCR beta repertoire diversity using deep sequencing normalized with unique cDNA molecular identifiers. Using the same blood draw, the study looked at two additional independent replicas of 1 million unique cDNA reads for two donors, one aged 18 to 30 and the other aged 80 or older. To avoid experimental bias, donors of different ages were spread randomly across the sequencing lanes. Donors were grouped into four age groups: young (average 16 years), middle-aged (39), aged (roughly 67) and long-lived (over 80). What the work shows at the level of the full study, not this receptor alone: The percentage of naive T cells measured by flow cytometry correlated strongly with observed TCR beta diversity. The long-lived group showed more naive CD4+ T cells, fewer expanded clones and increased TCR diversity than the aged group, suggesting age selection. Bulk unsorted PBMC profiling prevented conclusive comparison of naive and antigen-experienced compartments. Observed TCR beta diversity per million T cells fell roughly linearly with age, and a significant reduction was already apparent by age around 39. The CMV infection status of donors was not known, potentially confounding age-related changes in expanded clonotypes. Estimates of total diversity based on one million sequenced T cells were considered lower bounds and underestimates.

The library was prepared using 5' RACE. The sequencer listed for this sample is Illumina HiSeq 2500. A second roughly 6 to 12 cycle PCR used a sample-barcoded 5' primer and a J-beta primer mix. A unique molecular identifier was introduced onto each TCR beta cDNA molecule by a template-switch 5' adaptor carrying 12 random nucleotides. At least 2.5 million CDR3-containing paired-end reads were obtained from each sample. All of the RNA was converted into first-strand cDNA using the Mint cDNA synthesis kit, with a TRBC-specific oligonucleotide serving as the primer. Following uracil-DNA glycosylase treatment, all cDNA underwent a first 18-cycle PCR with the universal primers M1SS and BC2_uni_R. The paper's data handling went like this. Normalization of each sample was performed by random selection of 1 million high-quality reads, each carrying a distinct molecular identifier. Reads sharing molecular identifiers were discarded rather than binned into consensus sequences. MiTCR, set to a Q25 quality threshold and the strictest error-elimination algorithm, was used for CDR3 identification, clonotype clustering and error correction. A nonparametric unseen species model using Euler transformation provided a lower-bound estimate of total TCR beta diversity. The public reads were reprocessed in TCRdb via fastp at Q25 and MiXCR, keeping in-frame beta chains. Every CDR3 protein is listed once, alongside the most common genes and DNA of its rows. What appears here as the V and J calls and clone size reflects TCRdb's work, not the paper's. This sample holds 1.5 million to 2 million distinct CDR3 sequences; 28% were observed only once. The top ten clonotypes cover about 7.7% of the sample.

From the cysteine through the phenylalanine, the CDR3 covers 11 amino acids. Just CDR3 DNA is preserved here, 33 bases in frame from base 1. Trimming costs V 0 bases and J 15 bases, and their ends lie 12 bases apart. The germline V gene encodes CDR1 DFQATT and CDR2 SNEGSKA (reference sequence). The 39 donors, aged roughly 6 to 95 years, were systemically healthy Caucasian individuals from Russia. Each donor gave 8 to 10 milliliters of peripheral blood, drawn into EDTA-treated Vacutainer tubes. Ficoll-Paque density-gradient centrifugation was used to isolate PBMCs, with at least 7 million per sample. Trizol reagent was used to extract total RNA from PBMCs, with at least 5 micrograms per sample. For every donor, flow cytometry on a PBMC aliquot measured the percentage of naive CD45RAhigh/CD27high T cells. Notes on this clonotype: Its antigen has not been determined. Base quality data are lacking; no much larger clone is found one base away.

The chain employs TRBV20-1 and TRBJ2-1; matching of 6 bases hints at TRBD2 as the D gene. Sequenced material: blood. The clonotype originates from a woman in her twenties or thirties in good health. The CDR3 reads CSARERDFLFF. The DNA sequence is TGCAGTGCTAGAGAACGGGACTTCCTGTTCTTC.